Described below is a single TCR beta chain sequence and its context. Its antigen remains unknown. Assay used: immunoSEQ multiplex PCR; TCRdb lists only in-frame clones, some missing. The data show 25,000 to 35,000 clones, about 75% seen once. CDR1 SGHNT and CDR2 YENEEA come from the germline V gene. The CDR3 runs to 14 residues. V lost 5 bases, J lost 3 bases, and 12 bases lay in between. Unexposed donor CD4+ T cells date from 2011-2018, before the COVID-19 pandemic. CD4+ T cells were isolated from the cells after 10 days of culture. As cell numbers allowed, unexposed-donor CD4+ T cells faced SARS-CoV-2 S/N and four cold-coronavirus spikes. These data are taken from a study of CD4 T cells in relation to SARS-CoV-2 and coronaviruses. Whole-study context: After nine to eleven days of antigen culture, PBMC TCR beta CDR3s were sequenced. Overall study findings and caveats: This crossreactivity analysis covered spike protein alone, no other viral proteins.

The sequencing sample was made of CD4+ T cells from PBMCs, cultured in vitro. V gene TRBV11-3 combines with J gene TRBJ2-3; no clear D gene. The TCR was taken from a human donor in good health. This CDR3 reads CASSPGLRTDTQYF. As DNA, the CDR3 is TGTGCCAGCAGCCCGGGCCTCAGGACAGATACGCAGTATTTT. Using reference TRBV11-3 and TRBJ2-3 for the parts outside the CDR3, the full variable domain is EAGVVQSPRYKIIEKKQPVAFWCNPISGHNTLYWYLQNLGQGPELLIRYENEEAVDDSQLPKDRFSAERLKGVDSTLKIQPAELGDSAVYLCASSPGLRTDTQYFGPGTRLTVL.